The 11 T cell receptor beta chains listed next were all sequenced from one sample in a study of blood T cell repertoires in COVID-19. TCRdb keeps only in-frame clones here, not all; method: immunoSEQ multiplex PCR. The table has more than 85,000 clones, roughly 85% seen once. The sequenced material came from peripheral blood. These receptors were obtained from a woman at least 80 years old with active or convalescent COVID-19.

This rearrangement joins TRBV27 to TRBJ2-7; TRBD2 matches 12 bases. The CDR3 consists of 14 residues. Germline V gene data show CDR1 as MNHEY and CDR2 as SMNVEV (reference sequence). V was pared by 6 bases and J by 2 bases, with 2 bases of the junction left unmatched. The CDR3 loop reads CASSRLAGAYEQYF. In DNA, the CDR3 is TGTGCCAGCAGCAGACTAGCGGGAGCCTACGAGCAGTACTTC.

The V gene is TRBV4-2, the J gene TRBJ2-6; D unclear. The CDR3 covers 16 residues. Between the trimmed V and J ends, which lost 0 bases and 0 bases, there was a span of 6 bases. CDR1 is LGHNA and CDR2 is YNFKEQ in the germline V gene. The CDR3, as DNA: TGTGCCAGCAGCCAAGATTTCAACTCTGGGGCCAACGTCCTGACTTTC. Translation gives CASSQDFNSGANVLTF.

V and J are TRBV5-4 and TRBJ2-4; 8 bases fit TRBD1. The junction had 3 bases not matched to a gene; V was cut back by 3 bases and J by 4 bases. The CDR3 totals 14 residues. Germline V CDR1 and CDR2: SGHNT, YYREEE (reference sequence). The CDR3 DNA reads TGTGCCAGCAGCTGGACAGGGAAAAAAAACATTCAGTACTTC. Its translation is CASSWTGKKNIQYF.

This clone was seen just once. The V and J genes are TRBV11-3 and TRBJ2-1, with 12 bases identical to TRBD1. The germline V gene has CDR1 SGHNT and CDR2 YENEEA. The CDR3 sequence is 15 residues long. The J segment lost 4 bases and the V segment lost 5 bases, leaving 3 bases of the junction unmatched. The CDR3 protein is CASSRDRGQYNEQFF. The CDR3 DNA is TGTGCCAGCAGCCGGGACAGGGGGCAATACAATGAGCAGTTCTTC.

CDR3 coding DNA: TGTGCCAGCAGCTCAGGCGCCAACACCGGGGAGCTGTTTTTT. Amino acids: CASSSGANTGELFF. The chain is built from TRBV7-3 and TRBJ2-2, with D uncertain. V lost 4 bases to trimming and J lost 2 bases, with 8 bases between them. Germline assignment: CDR1 SGHTA and CDR2 FQGTGA. The CDR3 runs 14 residues.

The rearrangement links TRBV5-1 to TRBJ2-7; TRBD1 aligns across 7 bases. The CDR3 has 14 amino acids. V lost 5 bases, J lost 3 bases, and 8 bases stayed unmatched. Looked up from germline, CDR1 is SGHRS and CDR2 is YFSETQ. The CDR3 nucleotides read TGCGCCAGCAGGACCGGGACAGCCGTCTACGAGCAGTACTTC. Translated: CASRTGTAVYEQYF.

J is TRBJ2-2 and V is TRBV28; 7 nucleotides line up with TRBD2. CDR1 MDHEN and CDR2 SYDVKM come from the germline V gene. V trimming: 3 bases; J trimming: 5 bases; junction bases outside the gene matches: 6. This CDR3 is 15 amino acids long. CDR3 DNA: TGTGCCAGCAGTTTGTGGGTTAGCGGGACCGGGGAGCTGTTTTTT. As protein: CASSLWVSGTGELFF. Based on the CDR3 plus reference TRBV28 and TRBJ2-2, the full variable domain is DVKVTQSSRYLVKRTGEKVFLECVQDMDHENMFWYRQDPGLGLRLIYFSYDVKMKEKGDIPEGYSVSREKKERFSLILESASTNQTSMYLCASSLWVSGTGELFFGEGSRLTVL.

With respect to this clone: Relative to the germline gene, one junction end is altered; a read error may explain this. The V call is TRBV7-8, the J call TRBJ2-4; 7 positions agree with TRBD2. CDR3 length: 16 residues. The germline V gene encodes CDR1 SGHVS and CDR2 FQNEAQ. In nucleotides, the CDR3 is TGTGCCAGCAGCCTAGCCGGGACTATAGCCAAAAACATTCAGTACTTC. Its protein product is CASSLAGTIAKNIQYF.

This chain uses TRBV19 with TRBJ2-1; D is unresolved. The CDR3 has 19 residues. Germline V gene sequence: CDR1 LNHDA, CDR2 SQIVND (reference sequence). V was cut by 6 bases and J by 3 bases, with 27 bases left in between. CDR3 loop: CASSPRKTGSRLDYNEQFF. The CDR3 DNA reads TGTGCCAGTAGCCCTAGGAAGACCGGCAGTCGGCTTGACTACAATGAGCAGTTCTTC.

The chain uses TRBV7-3 and TRBJ2-3, with D possibly TRBD1 on 6 matching bases. Germline CDR1 SGHTA, CDR2 FQGTGA. The V end lost 5 bases, the J end lost 6 bases, and 18 bases lay between the germline ends. CDR3 length equals 15 residues. In DNA, the CDR3 is TGTGCCAGCAGCCTCATACAGGGAAAAGTGGATACGCAGTATTTT. This encodes CASSLIQGKVDTQYF.

The chain combines TRBV5-6 with TRBJ2-7; no clear D gene. Germline V lookup: CDR1 SGHDT, CDR2 YYEEEE. V lost 1 base, J lost 3 bases, and 8 bases lay in between. The CDR3 consists of 13 residues. Here the CDR3 DNA reads TGTGCCAGCAGCTTGTTTGGGCTCTACGAGCAGTACTTC. Translated: CASSLFGLYEQYF.